Shown below are 26 T cell receptor beta chains from a single sample sequenced in a study of blood T cell repertoires in COVID-19. The protocol was immunoSEQ multiplex PCR, while the TCRdb copy is restricted to in-frame clones and leaves out a portion. The sample records 200,000 to 300,000 clones, about 91% being singletons. The specimen sequenced was PBMCs or T cells enriched from blood (not recorded which). These receptors were collected from a middle-aged woman with acute COVID-19.

The V and J genes are TRBV4-2 and TRBJ1-2, with 7 bases identical to TRBD1. J was trimmed by 7 bases and V by 1 base; bases with no gene match: 12. The CDR3 loop spans 16 amino acids. Germline values: CDR1 LGHNA, CDR2 YNFKEQ. The CDR3 sequence: CASSQVVRDSEGGYTF. The CDR3 DNA is TGTGCCAGCAGCCAAGTGGTCCGGGACAGCGAAGGTGGCTACACCTTC.

This chain uses TRBV5-5 with TRBJ1-1; unclear D gene. The CDR3 runs 16 residues. Trimming took off 2 bases at V and 1 base at J, with 15 bases between the two ends. Germline V gives CDR1 SGHKS, CDR2 YYEKEE (reference sequence). The DNA for the CDR3 is TGTGCCAGCAGCTTCTTCAGTCTCGGAGGGAACACTGAAGCTTTCTTT. Its translation is CASSFFSLGGNTEAFF.

CDR3 sequence: CASSTGTGGQTQYF. The DNA of the CDR3 is TGTGCCAGCAGCACCGGGACAGGGGGACAGACCCAGTACTTC. The chain links TRBV5-5 to TRBJ2-5, with 11 nucleotides matching TRBD1. The V segment lost 4 bases and the J segment 6 bases; nucleotides outside the gene matches: 5. The germline gives CDR1 SGHKS, CDR2 YYEKEE (reference sequence). This CDR3 has 14 amino acids. The variable domain in full, with the rest retrieved from reference TRBV5-5 and TRBJ2-5, is DAGVTQSPTHLIKTRGQQVTLRCSPISGHKSVSWYQQVLGQGPQFIFQYYEKEERGRGNFPDRFSARQFPNYSSELNVNALLLGDSALYLCASSTGTGGQTQYFGPGTRLLVL.

The chain links TRBV28 to TRBJ2-1; D is unresolved. The V gene's germline CDR1 is MDHEN and CDR2 SYDVKM. The CDR3 has 15 residues. Trimming took 1 base from V and 1 from J, leaving 8 bases between them. The CDR3 nucleotides read TGTGCCAGCAGTTTATCCTGGCAGTCCTACAATGAGCAGTTCTTC. Protein: CASSLSWQSYNEQFF.

V and J are TRBV28 and TRBJ1-2; D may be TRBD1 (6 bases). The CDR3 length is 15 residues. The germline V and J ends were trimmed by 5 bases and 0 bases, with 13 bases remaining between them. Germline-derived CDR1 and CDR2 are MDHEN and SYDVKM. The CDR3 DNA reads TGTGCCAGCAGTCAAGGACAGCCCGCTAACTATGGCTACACCTTC. This sequence encodes CASSQGQPANYGYTF.

In this sample, this clone turned up a few times. J is TRBJ1-1 and V is TRBV19; 7 nucleotides align to TRBD1. The CDR3 consists of 13 residues. The germline gives CDR1 LNHDA, CDR2 SQIVND (reference sequence). V was pared by 8 bases and J by 5 bases, with 8 bases of the junction left unmatched. This CDR3 is CASGRDRGTEAFF. The CDR3 DNA reads as TGTGCCAGTGGCCGGGACAGAGGAACTGAAGCTTTCTTT.

The chain carries TRBV4-2 and TRBJ1-2; TRBD1 matches 8 bases. Germline trimming cut 0 bases from V and 4 bases from J; bases unmatched to any gene: 4. The V gene's germline CDR1 is LGHNA and CDR2 YNFKEQ. The CDR3 contains 15 residues. CDR3 nucleotides: TGTGCCAGCAGCCAAGATACAGGGGGGATCTATGGCTACACCTTC. The encoded protein is CASSQDTGGIYGYTF.

The V gene is TRBV14, the J gene TRBJ2-5, with D unresolved. Trimming left V 1 base short and J 4 bases short, with 4 bases between. Germline V gives CDR1 SGHDN, CDR2 FVKESK. The CDR3 runs to 12 residues. The CDR3 reads CASSQGAETQYF. The CDR3 region has the DNA TGTGCCAGCAGCCAAGGGGCAGAGACCCAGTACTTC.

The chain employs TRBV7-9 and TRBJ2-7; a weak D match, TRBD1 (5 bases). V lost 4 bases to trimming and J lost 1 base, with 11 bases between them. CDR3 length: 14 residues. Per the germline V gene, CDR1 is SEHNR and CDR2 is FQNEAQ (reference sequence). CDR3 sequence reads: CASSSDTESYEQYV. CDR3 coding DNA: TGTGCCAGCAGCTCGGACACTGAATCCTACGAGCAGTACGTC.

V is TRBV5-1 and J is TRBJ2-1; TRBD2 matches at 9 bases. The CDR3 contains 17 residues. Germline trimming cut 5 bases from V and 1 base from J; bases unmatched to any gene: 10. Germline CDR1 reads SGHRS; CDR2 reads YFSETQ. The CDR3 region has the DNA TGCGCCAGCAGTGGACCGGGACTAGCAGGATCCTACAATGAGCAGTTCTTC. As protein: CASSGPGLAGSYNEQFF.

This rearrangement joins TRBV5-5 to TRBJ2-1; unclear D gene. Trimming stripped 0 bases from V and 6 bases from J, with 4 bases between. Germline CDR1 reads SGHKS; CDR2 reads YYEKEE (reference sequence). This CDR3 region has 12 residues. The CDR3 nucleotides read TGTGCCAGCAGCTTGGCGGGCAATGAGCAGTTCTTC. Protein: CASSLAGNEQFF.

The chain uses TRBV19 and TRBJ1-5; D not resolved. The CDR3 is 15 residues long. Trimming pared 3 bases from V and 1 base from J, leaving 10 bases between. Germline values: CDR1 LNHDA, CDR2 SQIVND (reference sequence). The CDR3 region has the DNA TGTGCCAGTAGTATCGAGGGTATGAGCAATCAGCCCCAGCATTTT. Amino acids: CASSIEGMSNQPQHF.

The chain combines TRBV27 with TRBJ2-2; D remains ambiguous. The V end was cut by 2 bases, the J end by 3 bases, with 4 bases between. The CDR3 contains 13 residues. Germline loops: CDR1 MNHEY, CDR2 SMNVEV (reference sequence). CDR3 region: CASSLLDTGELFF. Written as DNA, the CDR3 is TGTGCCAGCAGTTTACTAGACACCGGGGAGCTGTTTTTT.

The chain joins TRBV13 to TRBJ1-1; maybe TRBD1 (6 bases). With 7 bases removed from V and 7 bases from J, the gap between germline ends came to 13 bases. Germline CDR1 and CDR2: PRHDT and FYEKMQ (reference sequence). CDR3 size: 12 residues. The CDR3 nucleotides are TGTGCCAGCACCCTACAAGGGGGTGAAGCTTTCTTT. It is translated as CASTLQGGEAFF.

The rearrangement joins TRBV27 to TRBJ2-7; 7 nucleotides agree with TRBD2. J was trimmed by 3 bases and V by 6 bases; bases with no gene match: 5. Germline-derived CDR1 and CDR2 are MNHEY and SMNVEV (reference sequence). The length of the CDR3 is 13 residues. For the CDR3, the DNA is TGTGCCAGCAGACCACTAGCGAGCTACGAGCAGTACGTC. As protein: CASRPLASYEQYV.

V gene TRBV4-1 combines with J gene TRBJ1-3, with D uncertain. With 1 base removed from V and 1 base from J, the gap between germline ends came to 11 bases. Germline V lookup: CDR1 MGHRA, CDR2 YSYEKL. The length of the CDR3 is 16 residues. CDR3 nucleotide sequence: TGCGCCAGCAGCCAAGTTGGTCGCGGATCTGGAAACACCATATATTTT. Residues: CASSQVGRGSGNTIYF.

The chain combines TRBV28 with TRBJ2-7; the match to TRBD2 covers 8 bases. Germline CDR1 and CDR2: MDHEN and SYDVKM. J lost 0 bases, V lost 5 bases, and 6 bases had no gene match. CDR3 length: 15 amino acids. The CDR3 DNA sequence: TGTGCCAGCAGTGCACCCAGCGGGAGCTCCTACGAGCAGTACTTC. Translated, it gives CASSAPSGSSYEQYF.

The chain uses TRBV9 and TRBJ1-1; D gene uncertain. Deletions cut 2 bases from V and 1 base from J, with 3 bases between. The CDR3 runs 12 residues. CDR1 and CDR2 from the germline V gene are SGDLS and YYNGEE. In nucleotides, the CDR3 is TGTGCCAGCAGCGTCTCGAACACTGAAGCTTTCTTT. Translated, it gives CASSVSNTEAFF. Full variable domain (outside the CDR3, taken from reference TRBV9 and TRBJ1-1): DSGVTQTPKHLITATGQRVTLRCSPRSGDLSVYWYQQSLDQGLQFLIQYYNGEERAKGNILERFSAQQFPDLHSELNLSSLELGDSALYFCASSVSNTEAFFGQGTRLTVV.

The chain is built from TRBV18 and TRBJ2-7; 7 bases agree with TRBD2. Per the germline V gene, CDR1 is KGHSH and CDR2 is LQKENI. This CDR3 region has 16 residues. J lost 2 bases, V lost 3 bases, and 10 bases had no gene match. CDR3: CASSPRLAGTTYEQYF. The CDR3 region has the DNA TGTGCCAGCTCACCTCGGCTGGCGGGGACTACCTACGAGCAGTACTTC. The complete variable domain, with remaining parts taken from reference TRBV18 and TRBJ2-7, reads NAGVMQNPRHLVRRRGQEARLRCSPMKGHSHVYWYRQLPEEGLKFMVYLQKENIIDESGMPKERFSAEFPKEGPSILRIQQVVRGDSAAYFCASSPRLAGTTYEQYFGPGTRLTVT.

The rearrangement uses TRBV10-1 and TRBJ2-7, with 7 bases lining up with TRBD1. Germline V lookup: CDR1 WNHNN, CDR2 SYGVQD (reference sequence). Trimming at V came to 4 bases and at J to 0 bases, leaving 3 bases not matched to a gene. The CDR3 totals 14 residues. Here the CDR3 reads CASSARGLSYEQYV. Here the CDR3 DNA reads TGCGCCAGCAGTGCGAGGGGGCTCTCCTACGAGCAGTACGTC.

The chain has TRBV5-1 and TRBJ2-1, with 8 bases identical to TRBD2. The germline V gene has CDR1 SGHRS and CDR2 YFSETQ. This CDR3 has 14 residues. Losses at the gene ends were 0 bases for V and 8 bases for J; bases not matched to a gene: 4. The CDR3 spells CASSLEAGAHEQFF. CDR3 DNA: TGCGCCAGCAGCTTGGAAGCGGGAGCGCATGAGCAGTTCTTC.

CDR3 sequence (DNA): TGTGCCAGCTCACCGCTTAGCGGGCCCGGCTCCTACAATGAGCAGTTCTTC. Amino acids: CASSPLSGPGSYNEQFF. This chain joins TRBV18 and TRBJ2-1; 7 nucleotides line up with TRBD2. The length of the CDR3 is 17 residues. CDR1 KGHSH and CDR2 LQKENI come from the germline V gene. V shed 3 bases, J shed 0 bases, and the junction held 8 bases outside the gene matches. Based on the CDR3 plus reference TRBV18 and TRBJ2-1, the full variable domain is NAGVMQNPRHLVRRRGQEARLRCSPMKGHSHVYWYRQLPEEGLKFMVYLQKENIIDESGMPKERFSAEFPKEGPSILRIQQVVRGDSAAYFCASSPLSGPGSYNEQFFGPGTRLTVL.

This chain joins TRBV6-5 and TRBJ2-3; 11 bases fit TRBD2. The CDR3 is 15 amino acids. Trimming at V came to 7 bases and at J to 2 bases, leaving 5 bases not matched to a gene. Germline-derived CDR1 and CDR2 are MNHEY and SVGAGI. The CDR3 DNA sequence: TGTGCCAGCACCTTGACTAGCGGGAACACAGATACGCAGTATTTT. Translation: CASTLTSGNTDTQYF.

The genes are TRBV14 and TRBJ2-5, with D possibly TRBD2 on 5 matching bases. The length of the CDR3 is 15 residues. Looked up from germline, CDR1 is SGHDN and CDR2 is FVKESK. V gave up 4 bases and J gave up 5 bases, with 17 bases separating them. The CDR3 DNA reads as TGTGCCAGCAGCCCCTGGGAGACCCCTAGGGAGACCCAGTACTTC. This codes for CASSPWETPRETQYF.

In its sample, this clone was seen a few times. The chain carries TRBV11-3 and TRBJ1-1; D remains ambiguous. V was trimmed by 3 bases and J by 2 bases, leaving 13 bases between them. The CDR3 extends over 15 amino acids. The germline gives CDR1 SGHNT, CDR2 YENEEA. The DNA for the CDR3 is TGTGCCAGCAGCTTCCGCGCGAGCCCCAACACTGAAGCTTTCTTT. This encodes CASSFRASPNTEAFF. Full variable domain (remainder filled in from reference TRBV11-3 and TRBJ1-1): EAGVVQSPRYKIIEKKQPVAFWCNPISGHNTLYWYLQNLGQGPELLIRYENEEAVDDSQLPKDRFSAERLKGVDSTLKIQPAELGDSAVYLCASSFRASPNTEAFFGQGTRLTVV.

The chain couples TRBV11-2 to TRBJ2-1, with 10 bases fitting TRBD2. From germline, CDR1 is SGHAT and CDR2 FQNNGV. Losses at the gene ends were 5 bases for V and 4 bases for J; bases not matched to a gene: 5. CDR3 length equals 15 residues. This CDR3 reads CASSPTSGVYNEQFF. CDR3 nucleotides: TGTGCCAGCAGCCCCACTAGCGGGGTTTACAATGAGCAGTTCTTC.